This TCR beta chain was documented in a study of control samples from healthy donors and cancer patients. This table comes from immunoSEQ multiplex PCR, and its TCRdb copy is limited to in-frame clones, with some not included. The sample consists of about 74,000 clones, more than 70% of them appearing once. The length of the CDR3 is 14 residues. Germline CDR1 and CDR2: ENHRY and SYGVKD. V was shortened by 10 bases and J by 0 bases, with 12 bases between the two germline ends. The chain couples TRBV10-3 to TRBJ2-2; D gene uncertain. This TCR derives from a woman aged 45 to 65 in good health. Specimen: blood. In nucleotides, the CDR3 is TGTGCCACCCAGGATTTCACGAACACCGGGGAGCTGTTTTTT. Protein product: CATQDFTNTGELFF.